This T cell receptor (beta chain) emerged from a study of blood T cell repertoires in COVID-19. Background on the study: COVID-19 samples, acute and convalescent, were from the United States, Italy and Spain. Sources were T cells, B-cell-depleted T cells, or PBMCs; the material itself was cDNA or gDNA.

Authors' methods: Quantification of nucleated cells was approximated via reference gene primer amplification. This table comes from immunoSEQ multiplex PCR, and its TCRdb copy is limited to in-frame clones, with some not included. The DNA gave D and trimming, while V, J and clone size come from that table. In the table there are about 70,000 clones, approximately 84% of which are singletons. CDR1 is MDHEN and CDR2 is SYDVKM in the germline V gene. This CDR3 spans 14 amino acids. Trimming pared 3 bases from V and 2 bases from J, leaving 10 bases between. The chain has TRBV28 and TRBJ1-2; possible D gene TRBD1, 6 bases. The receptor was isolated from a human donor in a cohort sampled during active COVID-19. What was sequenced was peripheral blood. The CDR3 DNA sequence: TGTGCCAGCAGTTTTCCAGGACAGAACTATGGCTACACCTTC. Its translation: CASSFPGQNYGYTF.